These 18 T cell receptor beta chains came from one sample sequenced in a study of blood T cell repertoires in COVID-19. Sequencing was performed with immunoSEQ multiplex PCR; in TCRdb, only in-frame clones are kept and a portion is missing. The sample records about 36,000 clones, about three quarters being singletons. The sample taken for sequencing was peripheral blood. These receptors all stem from a man in his 60s with acute or convalescent COVID-19.

The CDR3 is CASRRVGAGDYNEQFF. CDR3 DNA sequence: TGTGCCAGTAGGAGGGTTGGGGCGGGAGACTACAATGAGCAGTTCTTC. The J gene is TRBJ2-1, the V gene TRBV19, with 7 bases matching TRBD2. J gave up 3 bases and V 6 bases, and 11 bases lay outside the gene matches. The CDR3 sequence is 16 residues long. Germline V gene data show CDR1 as LNHDA and CDR2 as SQIVND (reference sequence).

Details on this clone: Other DNA variants within this sample encode the same CDR3. V and J are TRBV28 and TRBJ1-5, with 8 bases matching TRBD1. The CDR3 is 14 residues long. Trimming took 5 bases from V and 6 from J; bases not matched to a gene: 6. Per the germline V gene, CDR1 is MDHEN and CDR2 is SYDVKM. The CDR3, as DNA: TGTGCCAGCAGTCCCCGGACAGGGTCTCAGCCCCAGCATTTT. It codes for CASSPRTGSQPQHF.

The rearrangement uses TRBV6-1 and TRBJ2-7; no firm D call. Trimming left V 2 bases short and J 1 base short, with 12 bases between. The CDR3 has 15 residues. Germline values: CDR1 MNHNS, CDR2 SASEGT. Written as DNA, the CDR3 is TGTGCCAGCAGTGAACTCTGGGCCTGGTCCTACGAGCAGTACTTC. Its protein is CASSELWAWSYEQYF.

V is TRBV4-1 and J is TRBJ2-7; D gene uncertain. V was trimmed by 2 bases and J by 2 bases, leaving 7 bases between them. Germline assignment: CDR1 MGHRA and CDR2 YSYEKL. CDR3 size: 13 residues. The CDR3 DNA reads as TGCGCCAGCAGCCAATCCAGAACCTACGAGCAGTACTTC. This codes for CASSQSRTYEQYF.

The gene calls are TRBV20-1 and TRBJ2-7; no definite D call. From germline, CDR1 is DFQATT and CDR2 SNEGSKA (reference sequence). The CDR3 runs 11 residues. V was clipped by 3 bases and J by 9 bases, with 12 bases between them. Here the CDR3 DNA reads TGCAGTGCTAGGCAAGCTTCAGGGCAGTACTTC. Translated: CSARQASGQYF.

This rearrangement joins TRBV7-2 to TRBJ2-2; D is possibly TRBD2 (7 bases). The V end lost 1 base, the J end lost 6 bases, and 9 bases lay between the germline ends. CDR1 and CDR2 from the germline V gene are SGHTA and FQGNSA. This CDR3 contains 14 residues. The CDR3 region is CASSLVGGAGELFF. The DNA of the CDR3 is TGTGCCAGCAGCTTAGTAGGGGGGGCCGGGGAGCTGTTTTTT.

The chain employs TRBV5-6 and TRBJ2-3, with 9 positions matching TRBD2. This CDR3 comprises 17 residues. Germline V gene sequence: CDR1 SGHDT, CDR2 YYEEEE. J lost 4 bases, V lost 3 bases, and 12 bases had no gene match. DNA of the CDR3: TGTGCCAGCAGCTCTCCACAGGGGACTAGCTTCGCAGATACGCAGTATTTT. Translated, it gives CASSSPQGTSFADTQYF.

The V call is TRBV6-5, the J call TRBJ2-5; the D gene is possibly TRBD2 (6 bases). The V end was cut by 0 bases, the J end by 2 bases, with 10 bases between. The CDR3 consists of 15 residues. Germline CDR1 and CDR2: MNHEY and SVGAGI. The CDR3 sequence: CASSYSMGGQETQYF. CDR3 DNA: TGTGCCAGCAGTTACTCGATGGGGGGACAAGAGACCCAGTACTTC.

This chain connects TRBV5-1 to TRBJ1-6, with 7 bases that match TRBD1. The CDR3 consists of 14 residues. J was trimmed by 5 bases and V by 5 bases; bases with no gene match: 4. Germline values: CDR1 SGHRS, CDR2 YFSETQ. DNA for the CDR3: TGCGCCAGCAGGGGGGGACAGAATAATTCACCCCTCCACTTT. It specifies CASRGGQNNSPLHF.

The genes are TRBV11-3 and TRBJ2-7, with 9 bases identical to TRBD2. V shed 3 bases and J 3 bases; nucleotides not matched to a gene: 12. Germline loops: CDR1 SGHNT, CDR2 YENEEA. The CDR3 is 17 residues long. This CDR3 reads CASSLQPLAGNDYEQYF. DNA for the CDR3: TGTGCCAGCAGCTTGCAACCTCTAGCGGGGAACGACTACGAGCAGTACTTC. Supplemented by reference TRBV11-3 and TRBJ2-7, the full variable domain reads EAGVVQSPRYKIIEKKQPVAFWCNPISGHNTLYWYLQNLGQGPELLIRYENEEAVDDSQLPKDRFSAERLKGVDSTLKIQPAELGDSAVYLCASSLQPLAGNDYEQYFGPGTRLTVT.

The gene calls are TRBV29-1 and TRBJ2-2; D may match TRBD1 or TRBD2 (6 bases each). This CDR3 has 13 residues. V lost 7 bases to trimming and J lost 5 bases, with 14 bases between them. CDR1 is SQVTM and CDR2 is ANQGSEA in the germline V gene. This chain's CDR3 is CSAEEGGTGELFF. In nucleotides, the CDR3 is TGCAGCGCCGAAGAGGGGGGAACCGGGGAGCTGTTTTTT.

The genes are TRBV6-6 and TRBJ1-5; D is unresolved. The length of the CDR3 is 14 residues. Trimming left V 6 bases short and J 0 bases short, with 9 bases between. Germline CDR1 and CDR2: MNHNY and SVGAGI (reference sequence). The CDR3 region has the DNA TGTGCCAGCAGCAGGTCAGGTAGCAATCAGCCCCAGCATTTT. This gives the protein CASSRSGSNQPQHF.

The V call is TRBV4-2, the J call TRBJ2-2; perhaps TRBD1 as D (5 bases). The CDR3 has 18 residues. The germline gives CDR1 LGHNA, CDR2 YNFKEQ. V was clipped by 1 base and J by 6 bases, with 21 bases between them. CDR3 sequence reads: CASSQGGALVVKAGELFF. The CDR3 nucleotides read TGTGCCAGCAGCCAAGGTGGGGCATTGGTAGTTAAGGCCGGGGAGCTGTTTTTT.

The chain joins TRBV30 to TRBJ2-7; the D gene is possibly TRBD2 (6 bases). The germline gives CDR1 GTSNPN, CDR2 SVGIG (reference sequence). This CDR3 region has 16 residues. V was trimmed by 4 bases and J by 1 base, leaving 20 bases between them. The CDR3 nucleotides are TGTGCCTGGATGGAGGCGGGACTTCAACTTTCCTACGAGCAGTACTTC. Translated, it gives CAWMEAGLQLSYEQYF.

This chain uses TRBV27 with TRBJ2-7, with D unclear. The CDR3 consists of 14 residues. Germline CDR1 is MNHEY and CDR2 is SMNVEV (reference sequence). V lost 2 bases and J lost 0, with 8 bases in between. The CDR3 sequence is CASSLVSHSYEQYF. DNA of the CDR3: TGTGCCAGCAGTTTAGTCAGTCACTCCTACGAGCAGTACTTC.

V and J are TRBV19 and TRBJ1-5, with D unresolved. Germline V gives CDR1 LNHDA, CDR2 SQIVND (reference sequence). The CDR3 consists of 16 residues. Trimming left V 0 bases short and J 7 bases short, with 16 bases between. The CDR3 nucleotides are TGTGCCAGTAGTATAGAATACAGTTCGGTATACCAGCCCCAGCATTTT. Translation gives CASSIEYSSVYQPQHF.

The genes are TRBV15 and TRBJ2-2; 10 bases match TRBD1. The V gene's germline CDR1 is LNHNV and CDR2 YYDKDF (reference sequence). The CDR3 is made up of 21 amino acids. V gave up 1 base and J gave up 0 bases; unmatched junction bases: 14. The CDR3 region is CATSRAVTGTGVLANTGELFF. The CDR3 nucleotides are TGTGCCACCAGCAGAGCTGTGACCGGGACAGGGGTCCTCGCGAACACCGGGGAGCTGTTTTTT.

This chain joins TRBV9 and TRBJ2-7, with TRBD2 matching over 8 bases. CDR1 SGDLS and CDR2 YYNGEE come from the germline V gene. J was trimmed by 3 bases and V by 3 bases; bases with no gene match: 5. CDR3 length equals 14 residues. CDR3 in DNA: TGTGCCAGCAGCGAGGGACTAGGAAGCTACGAGCAGTACTTC. This sequence encodes CASSEGLGSYEQYF.